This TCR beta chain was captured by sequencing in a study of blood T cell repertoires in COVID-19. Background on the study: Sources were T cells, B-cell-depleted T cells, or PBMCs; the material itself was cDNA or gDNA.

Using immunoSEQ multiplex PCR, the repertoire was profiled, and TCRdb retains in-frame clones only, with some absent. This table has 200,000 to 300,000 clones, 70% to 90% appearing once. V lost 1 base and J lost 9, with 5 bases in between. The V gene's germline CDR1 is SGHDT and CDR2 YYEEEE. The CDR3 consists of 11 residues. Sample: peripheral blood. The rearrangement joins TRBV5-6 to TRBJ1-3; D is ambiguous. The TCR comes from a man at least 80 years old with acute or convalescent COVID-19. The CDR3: CASSLSSTIYF. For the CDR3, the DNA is TGTGCCAGCAGCTTGTCTTCCACCATATATTTT.